These T cell receptor beta chains were read from a single sample in a study of cytomegalovirus exposure and HLA in healthy donors. Profiling relied on immunoSEQ multiplex PCR, and the TCRdb table lists in-frame clones only, not all of them. The sample lists fewer than 130,000 clones, approximately 82% occurring once. Sequences were obtained from PBMCs. The source is a man in his thirties or forties in good health and CMV-seropositive. Each CDR3 is given with its conserved first and last residue. The order of the fields is J gene, D gene, clone size, V gene, CDR3 DNA, CDR3 protein. The D gene is left open where the match is weak. The size entry is marked missing in some rows and otherwise reads once, few, many or a size class.

TRBJ2-5 | TRBD1 | NA | TRBV7-8 | TGTGCCAGCAGCCCTTTTGACAGGGGGCAAGAGACCCAGTACTTC | CASSPFDRGQETQYF
TRBJ1-3 | TRBD1 | NA | TRBV4-3 | TGCGCCAGCAGCCAAGGTCCGGACAGGCATTCTGGAAACACCATATATTTT | CASSQGPDRHSGNTIYF
TRBJ2-7 | NA | NA | TRBV29-1 | TGCAGCGTTGGACAGATCTACGAGCAGTACTTC | CSVGQIYEQYF
TRBJ2-5 | NA | NA | TRBV30 | TGTGCCTGGAGTACGGGATCCCTAGGAGGAGGGGAGACCCAGTACTTC | CAWSTGSLGGGETQYF
TRBJ1-1 | NA | once | TRBV5-1 | TGCGCCAGCAGCTTGGAAGGGAGCACTGAAGCTTTCTTT | CASSLEGSTEAFF
TRBJ2-7 | NA | NA | TRBV6-5 | TGTGCCAGCGGGGCAGAGAAAAATTACGAGCAGTACTTC | CASGAEKNYEQYF
TRBJ1-2 | NA | NA | TRBV4-3 | TGCGCCAGCAGCCAAGATTCGGGAGCTAACTATGGCTACACCTTC | CASSQDSGANYGYTF
TRBJ2-5 | NA | NA | TRBV7-9 | TGTGCCAGCAGCTTATTCTCAGGGGATCGACAAGAGACCCAGTACTTC | CASSLFSGDRQETQYF
TRBJ1-1 | NA | NA | TRBV7-9 | TGTGCCAGCCGTTGGGGGGGGATGGAAGCTTTCTTT | CASRWGGMEAFF
TRBJ2-7 | TRBD1 | NA | TRBV11-3 | TGTGCCAGCAGCCCAGGACAGGGAAAGACCTACGAGCAGTACTTC | CASSPGQGKTYEQYF
TRBJ2-3 | TRBD2 | once | TRBV7-6 | TGTGCCTCCAGCTTAGGTGGCGGGGGGGCCACAGATACGCAGTATTTT | CASSLGGGGATDTQYF
TRBJ2-3 | TRBD1 | few | TRBV4-3 | TGCGCCAGCAGCCAAGAAGAGGGGGCCGGGGATACGCAGTATTTT | CASSQEEGAGDTQYF
TRBJ2-3 | NA | NA | TRBV5-1 | TGCGCCAGCAGCTCAGCTGCGGGACAGAAAGATACGCAGTATTTT | CASSSAAGQKDTQYF
TRBJ2-1 | TRBD1 | few | TRBV19 | TGTGCCAGTAGTATAAACAGGGGCAATGAGCAGTTCTTC | CASSINRGNEQFF
TRBJ2-5 | TRBD1 | NA | TRBV7-9 | TGTGCCAGCAGCTTGACAGGGCCAGAGACCCAGTACTTC | CASSLTGPETQYF
TRBJ1-3 | TRBD1 | NA | TRBV7-9 | TGTGCCAGCAGCCCATGGGAGACAGGGGTGAACACCATATATTTT | CASSPWETGVNTIYF
TRBJ1-5 | TRBD1 | NA | TRBV4-2 | TGTGCCAGCAGCCACCAGGGACAGGGCAGCAATCAGCCCCAGCATTTT | CASSHQGQGSNQPQHF
TRBJ2-3 | TRBD2 | NA | TRBV13 | TGTGCCAGCAGCTTAGGCACTCTAGCGGGGGGGGGAGATACGCAGTATTTT | CASSLGTLAGGGDTQYF
TRBJ1-5 | NA | once | TRBV7-9 | TGTGCCAGCAGCTCGCGGAATCAGCCCCAGCATTTT | CASSSRNQPQHF
TRBJ2-7 | TRBD1 | NA | TRBV6-5 | TGTGCCAGCAGTTCCCCACAGGGGGCGGGGTACGAGCAGTACTTC | CASSSPQGAGYEQYF
TRBJ1-1 | NA | NA | TRBV19 | TGTGCCAGTAATCCCGGGGTGAACACTGAAGCTTTCTTT | CASNPGVNTEAFF
TRBJ2-6 | NA | once | TRBV28 | TGTGCCAGCAGTCCTGCCTCCCCAGGAGCCAACGTCCTGACTTTC | CASSPASPGANVLTF
TRBJ1-6 | NA | NA | TRBV7-2 | TGTGCCAGCAGGGAAACACAGGCTCCCGAGGATTCACCCCTCCACTTT | CASRETQAPEDSPLHF
TRBJ1-5 | NA | NA | TRBV27 | TGTGCCAGCAGTTATACGGCGGGCGGCCAGCCCCAGCATTTT | CASSYTAGGQPQHF
TRBJ2-7 | TRBD1 | NA | TRBV27 | TGTGCCAGCAGTGGGACAGGGGGCAAATACGAGCAGTACTTC | CASSGTGGKYEQYF
TRBJ2-7 | TRBD1 | NA | TRBV9 | TGTGCCAGCAGCGTATCCGGGACAGGGTTCTACGAGCAGTACTTC | CASSVSGTGFYEQYF
TRBJ1-1 | NA | NA | TRBV5-1 | TGCGCCAGCAGCTTGGAGGGGGTCGCTGAAGCTTTCTTT | CASSLEGVAEAFF
TRBJ2-7 | TRBD1 | NA | TRBV29-1 | TGCAGCGTCGAGGGGGACAGGGACTACGAGCAGTACTTC | CSVEGDRDYEQYF
TRBJ1-5 | TRBD1 | few | TRBV6-1 | TGTGCCAGCAGCATGACAGGGTCCTTTCAGCCCCAGCATTTT | CASSMTGSFQPQHF
TRBJ1-5 | TRBD1 | NA | TRBV6-1 | TGTGCCAGCAGTGAAGCCACAGGGGTTTGGGGCAATCAGCCCCAGCATTTT | CASSEATGVWGNQPQHF
TRBJ2-2 | NA | few | TRBV4-1 | TGCGCCAGCAGCCAGGAGGAGAACACCGGGGAGCTGTTTTTT | CASSQEENTGELFF
TRBJ2-2 | NA | NA | TRBV30 | TGTGCCTGGTCCTATTCCGGGGAGCTGTTTTTT | CAWSYSGELFF
TRBJ2-1 | NA | NA | TRBV9 | TGTGCCAGCAGCGTGGGGCGCTCCAATGAGCAGTTCTTC | CASSVGRSNEQFF